This T cell receptor beta chain emerged from a study of T cell responses to AZD1222 COVID-19 vaccine. General study findings and limits: The sample set comprised mostly white British donors with more females, and clonal diversity was possibly underestimated.

Unmatched junction bases numbered 6, after V lost 6 bases and J lost 7 bases. The CDR3 covers 13 residues. Germline-derived CDR1 and CDR2 are ENHRY and SYGVKD. Concerning this clone itself: Antigen: not known.

Sequenced by immunoSEQ multiplex PCR; TCRdb stores in-frame clones only, minus some. The repertoire includes more than 95,000 clones, 90% of them detected once, and about 5% sits in the top ten. The sequence was obtained from an adult in good health. The chain is built from TRBV10-3 and TRBJ1-2, with 9 nucleotides matching TRBD1. This specimen consisted of peripheral blood, obtained on day 0 of AZD1222 vaccination. The CDR3 DNA reads TGTGCCATCAGAGGAACAGGGGGCGGTGGCTACACCTTC. This sequence encodes CAIRGTGGGGYTF.